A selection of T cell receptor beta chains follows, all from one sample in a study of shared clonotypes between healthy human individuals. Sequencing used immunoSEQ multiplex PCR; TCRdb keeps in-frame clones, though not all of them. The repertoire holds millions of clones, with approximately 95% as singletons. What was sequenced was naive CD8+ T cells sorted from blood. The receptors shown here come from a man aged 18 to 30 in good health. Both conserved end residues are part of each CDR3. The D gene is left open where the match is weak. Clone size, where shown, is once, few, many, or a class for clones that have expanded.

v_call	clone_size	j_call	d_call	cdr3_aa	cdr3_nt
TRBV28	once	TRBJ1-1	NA	CASTPDGSNTEAFF	TGTGCCAGCACCCCGGACGGCTCAAACACTGAAGCTTTCTTT
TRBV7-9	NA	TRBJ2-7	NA	CASSLPASYEQYF	TGTGCCAGCAGCTTACCGGCCTCCTACGAGCAGTACTTC
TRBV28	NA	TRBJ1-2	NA	CASSLLGAEGYTF	TGTGCCAGCAGTTTATTGGGGGCGGAAGGCTACACCTTC
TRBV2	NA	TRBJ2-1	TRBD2	CASSVTGTSDEQFF	TGTGCCAGCAGTGTCACCGGGACTAGCGATGAGCAGTTCTTC
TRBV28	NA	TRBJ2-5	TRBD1	CASSFRYRGAETQYF	TGTGCCAGCAGTTTCCGATACAGGGGAGCAGAGACCCAGTACTTC
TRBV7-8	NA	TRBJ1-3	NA	CASSLRGELGNTIYF	TGTGCCAGCAGCTTACGGGGGGAGCTCGGAAACACCATATATTTT
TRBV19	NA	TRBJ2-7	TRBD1	CASSIEDRGNYEQYF	TGTGCCAGTAGTATAGAGGACAGGGGAAACTACGAGCAGTACTTC
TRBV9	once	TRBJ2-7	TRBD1	CASSEGQGYEQYF	TGTGCCAGCAGCGAGGGACAGGGGTACGAGCAGTACTTC
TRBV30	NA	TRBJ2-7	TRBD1	CAWSLTGGFSYEQYF	TGTGCCTGGAGTTTGACAGGGGGCTTCTCCTACGAGCAGTACTTC
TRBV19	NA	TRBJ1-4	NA	CASSIVPGVHEKLFF	TGTGCCAGTAGTATAGTTCCAGGGGTGCATGAAAAACTGTTTTTT
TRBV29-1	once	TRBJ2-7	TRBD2	CSVIVGTSVSGEQYF	TGCAGCGTCATAGTCGGGACTAGCGTATCTGGCGAGCAGTACTTC
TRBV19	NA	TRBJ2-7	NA	CASISETYEQYF	TGTGCCAGTATCTCCGAAACCTACGAGCAGTACTTC
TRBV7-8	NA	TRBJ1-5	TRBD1	CASSLDTTGARSNQPQHF	TGTGCCAGCAGCTTAGATACAACAGGGGCGCGTAGCAATCAGCCCCAGCATTTT
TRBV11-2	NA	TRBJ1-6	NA	CASSLGGPNSPLHF	TGTGCCAGCAGCTTGGGGGGACCCAATTCACCCCTCCACTTT
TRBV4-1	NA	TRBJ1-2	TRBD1	CASSQDQTGVYGYTF	TGCGCCAGCAGCCAAGATCAGACAGGGGTATATGGCTACACCTTC
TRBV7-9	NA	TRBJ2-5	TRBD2	CASSLGYSGNGETQYF	TGTGCCAGCAGCTTAGGATACAGCGGGAACGGAGAGACCCAGTACTTC
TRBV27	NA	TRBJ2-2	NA	CASSVNTGELFF	TGTGCCAGCAGTGTGAACACCGGGGAGCTGTTTTTT
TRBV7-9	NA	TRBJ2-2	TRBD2	CASRPGTSGSTGELFF	TGTGCCAGCAGGCCCGGGACTAGCGGGAGCACCGGGGAGCTGTTTTTT
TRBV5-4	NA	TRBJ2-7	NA	CASSLMGSTSVEQYF	TGTGCCAGCAGCTTGATGGGGTCAACCTCTGTCGAGCAGTACTTC
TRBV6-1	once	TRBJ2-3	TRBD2	CASSERTSGRGNTQYF	TGTGCCAGCAGTGAAAGGACTAGCGGGAGGGGAAATACGCAGTATTTT
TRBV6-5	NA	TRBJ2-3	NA	CASSYSRGEWTDTQYF	TGTGCCAGCAGTTACTCGAGAGGGGAGTGGACAGATACGCAGTATTTT
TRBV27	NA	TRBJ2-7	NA	CASSFGGTSDEQYF	TGTGCCAGCAGTTTTGGGGGGACAAGCGACGAGCAGTACTTC
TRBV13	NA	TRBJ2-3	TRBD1	CASSWGDRRTDTQYF	TGTGCCAGCAGCTGGGGGGACAGGCGCACAGATACGCAGTATTTT
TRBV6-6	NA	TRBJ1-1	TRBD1	CASSPWDRANTEAFF	TGTGCCAGCAGTCCCTGGGACAGGGCGAACACTGAAGCTTTCTTT
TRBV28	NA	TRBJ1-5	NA	CASSLAGNNQPQHF	TGTGCCAGCAGTTTAGCAGGGAACAATCAGCCCCAGCATTTT
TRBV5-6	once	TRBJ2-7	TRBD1	CASSLDGQGNYEQYF	TGTGCCAGCAGCTTGGATGGACAGGGGAACTACGAGCAGTACTTC
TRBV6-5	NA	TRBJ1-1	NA	CASRADNTEAFF	TGTGCCAGCAGGGCGGATAACACTGAAGCTTTCTTT
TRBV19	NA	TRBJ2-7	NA	CASSRRDGSYEQYF	TGTGCCAGTAGTCGTAGGGACGGGTCCTACGAGCAGTACTTC
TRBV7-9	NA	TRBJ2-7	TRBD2	CASSPRLAGGSTYEQYF	TGTGCCAGCAGCCCCCGACTAGCGGGAGGATCAACCTACGAGCAGTACTTC
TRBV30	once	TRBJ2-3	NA	CAWGNTDTQYF	TGTGCCTGGGGTAACACAGATACGCAGTATTTT
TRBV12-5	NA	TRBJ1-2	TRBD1	CASGPGTGVYGYTF	TGTGCTAGTGGTCCCGGGACAGGGGTTTATGGCTACACCTTC
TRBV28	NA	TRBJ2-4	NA	CASSGPPGSQGNIQYF	TGTGCCAGCAGTGGCCCCCCGGGGTCTCAGGGGAACATTCAGTACTTC
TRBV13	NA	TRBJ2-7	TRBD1	CASSSGTESPVGEQYF	TGTGCCAGCAGCTCCGGGACAGAATCCCCCGTGGGGGAGCAGTACTTC
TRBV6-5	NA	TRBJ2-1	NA	CASSGGYGEQFF	TGTGCCAGCAGTGGGGGGTATGGGGAGCAGTTCTTC
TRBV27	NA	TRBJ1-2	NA	CASSPRGGLGYTF	TGTGCCAGCAGTCCCCGCGGGGGGCTCGGCTACACCTTC
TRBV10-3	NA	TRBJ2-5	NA	CAISESNKDQETQYF	TGTGCCATCAGTGAGTCTAACAAGGACCAAGAGACCCAGTACTTC
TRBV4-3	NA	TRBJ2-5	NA	CASSQDWVESGDQETQYF	TGCGCCAGCAGCCAAGATTGGGTAGAAAGCGGAGACCAAGAGACCCAGTACTTC
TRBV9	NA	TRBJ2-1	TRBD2	CASSVDSGGVNYNEQFF	TGTGCCAGCAGCGTAGACAGCGGGGGGGTAAATTACAATGAGCAGTTCTTC
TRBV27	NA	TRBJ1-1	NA	CASSLMEGAEAFF	TGTGCCAGCAGTTTAATGGAGGGAGCTGAAGCTTTCTTT